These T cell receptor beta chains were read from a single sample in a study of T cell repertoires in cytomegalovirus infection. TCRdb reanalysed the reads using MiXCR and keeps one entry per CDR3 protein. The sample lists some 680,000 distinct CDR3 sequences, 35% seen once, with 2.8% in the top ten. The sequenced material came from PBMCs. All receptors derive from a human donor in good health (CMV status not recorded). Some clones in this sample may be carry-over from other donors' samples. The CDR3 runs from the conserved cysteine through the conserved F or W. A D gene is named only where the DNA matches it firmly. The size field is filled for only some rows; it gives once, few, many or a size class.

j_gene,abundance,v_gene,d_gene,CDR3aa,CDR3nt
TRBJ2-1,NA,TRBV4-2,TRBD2,CASSQEATSGSELVHEQFF,TGTGCCAGCAGCCAAGAAGCGACTAGCGGGAGTGAACTTGTACATGAGCAGTTCTTC
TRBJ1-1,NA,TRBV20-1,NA,CSASWGALGSMNTEAFF,TGCAGTGCTAGCTGGGGGGCCCTGGGGTCCATGAACACTGAAGCTTTCTTT
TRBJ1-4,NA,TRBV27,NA,CASSRGPLATNEKLFF,TGTGCCAGCAGTCGGGGACCACTTGCAACTAATGAAAAACTGTTTTTT
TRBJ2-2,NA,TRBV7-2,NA,CASSPQGSTGELFF,TGTGCCAGCAGCCCGCAGGGGAGCACCGGGGAGCTGTTTTTT
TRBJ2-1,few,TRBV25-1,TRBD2,CASSEFGTTNEQFF,TGTGCCAGCAGTGAATTTGGGACTACCAATGAGCAGTTCTTC
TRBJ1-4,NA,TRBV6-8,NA,CASSYSTDEKLFF,TGTGCCAGCAGTTACTCCACTGATGAAAAACTGTTTTTT
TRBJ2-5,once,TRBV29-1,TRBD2,CSVVGLAGDETQYF,TGCAGCGTTGTAGGGCTAGCGGGGGACGAGACCCAGTACTTC
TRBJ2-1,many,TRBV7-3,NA,CASSLLPASVISSYNEQFF,TGTGCCAGCAGCTTACTCCCCGCGTCGGTGATTAGCTCCTACAATGAGCAGTTCTTC
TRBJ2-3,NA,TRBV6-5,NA,CASSPLTSYSTDTQYF,TGTGCCAGCAGTCCCCTCACTAGCTATAGCACAGATACGCAGTATTTT
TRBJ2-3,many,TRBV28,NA,CASSLVIQGGTDTQYF,TGTGCCAGCAGTTTAGTCATACAGGGTGGCACAGATACGCAGTATTTT
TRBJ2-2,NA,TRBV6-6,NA,CASGVQGMAGELFF,TGTGCCAGCGGGGTACAGGGAATGGCCGGGGAGCTGTTTTTT
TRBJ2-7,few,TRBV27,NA,CASSFTGGAYEQYF,TGTGCCAGCAGTTTCACCGGCGGGGCCTACGAGCAGTACTTC
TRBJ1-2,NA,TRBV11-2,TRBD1,CASSTGQGASGYTF,TGTGCCAGCAGCACCGGACAGGGGGCGAGTGGCTACACCTTC
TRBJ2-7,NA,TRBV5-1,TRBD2,CASSLDQRSGRYEQYF,TGCGCCAGCAGCTTGGATCAGCGGAGCGGGAGATACGAGCAGTACTTC
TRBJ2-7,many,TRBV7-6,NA,CASSLESGDYYEQYF,TGTGCCAGCAGCTTAGAGTCAGGGGACTACTACGAGCAGTACTTC
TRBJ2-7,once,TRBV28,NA,CASSYPVSGRAYEQYF,TGTGCCAGCAGTTACCCTGTGTCAGGTAGAGCCTACGAGCAGTACTTC
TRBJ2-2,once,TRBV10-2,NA,CASSSWQDLNTGELFF,TGCGCCAGCAGCTCTTGGCAGGACCTTAACACCGGGGAGCTGTTTTTT
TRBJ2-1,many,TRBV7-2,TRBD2,CASSPRTSGGTREQFF,TGTGCCAGCAGCCCCCGGACTAGCGGGGGGACTCGCGAGCAGTTCTTC
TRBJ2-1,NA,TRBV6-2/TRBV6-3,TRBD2,CASSPPKGLARGDEQFF,TGTGCCAGCAGCCCACCCAAGGGACTAGCGAGAGGCGATGAGCAGTTCTTC
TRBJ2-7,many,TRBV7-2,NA,CASSFGPLGYF,TGTGCCAGCAGCTTTGGTCCCCTGGGGTACTTC
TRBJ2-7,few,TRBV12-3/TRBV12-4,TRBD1,CASRQSKGGQKEQYF,TGTGCCAGCAGACAGAGTAAAGGGGGACAGAAGGAGCAGTACTTC
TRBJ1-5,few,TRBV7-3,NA,CASNIIPGHHF,TGTGCCAGCAACATTATACCGGGACACCATTTT
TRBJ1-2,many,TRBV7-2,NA,CASSFQGQAGFYGYTF,TGTGCCAGCAGCTTCCAGGGGCAGGCCGGCTTCTATGGCTACACCTTC
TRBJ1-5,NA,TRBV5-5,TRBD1,CASSRGPTGGNQPQHF,TGTGCCAGCAGCCGGGGGCCGACAGGGGGCAATCAGCCCCAGCATTTT
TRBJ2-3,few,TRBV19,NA,CASSVTTDTQYF,TGTGCCAGTAGTGTCACTACAGATACGCAGTATTTT
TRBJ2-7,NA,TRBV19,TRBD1,CASSPRQGLGYEQYF,TGTGCCAGTAGTCCCCGACAGGGTCTGGGCTACGAGCAGTACTTC
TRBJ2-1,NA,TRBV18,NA,CASSPSAPTIAYNEQFF,TGTGCCAGCTCACCTTCAGCCCCAACCATCGCCTACAATGAGCAGTTCTTC
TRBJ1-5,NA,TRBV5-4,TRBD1,CASSPPGQGKMVHQDVFNQPQHF,TGTGCCAGCAGCCCACCGGGACAGGGAAAGATGGTTCATCAAGATGTATTCAATCAGCCCCAGCATTTT
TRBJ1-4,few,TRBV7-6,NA,CASKNSLDNEKLFF,TGTGCCAGCAAAAATTCTTTAGATAATGAAAAACTGTTTTTT
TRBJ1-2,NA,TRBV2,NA,CASTRDAANYGYTF,TGTGCCAGCACCAGGGACGCAGCTAACTATGGCTACACCTTC
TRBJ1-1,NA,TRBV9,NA,CASSAGAFTRSTEAFF,TGTGCCAGCAGCGCCGGGGCCTTCACGCGTTCGACTGAAGCTTTCTTT
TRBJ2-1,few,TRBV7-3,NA,CASSLVWQGEQFF,TGTGCCAGCAGCTTAGTTTGGCAGGGGGAGCAGTTCTTC
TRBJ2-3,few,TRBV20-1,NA,CSASMVEGWNRRDTQYF,TGCAGTGCTAGTATGGTCGAAGGGTGGAATCGTCGCGATACGCAGTATTTT
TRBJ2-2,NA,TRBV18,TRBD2,CASSPFRQLAGGPSNTGELFF,TGTGCCAGCTCACCATTCCGTCAGTTAGCGGGAGGACCGTCGAACACCGGGGAGCTGTTTTTT
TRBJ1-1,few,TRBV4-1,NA,CASSQKDIANTEAFF,TGCGCCAGCAGCCAAAAAGACATAGCGAACACTGAAGCTTTCTTT
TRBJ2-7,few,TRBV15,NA,CATSRAGAGLYEQYF,TGTGCCACCAGCAGAGCTGGGGCTGGGTTGTACGAGCAGTACTTC
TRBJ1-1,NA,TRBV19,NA,CASSEDHRALSEAFF,TGTGCCAGTAGCGAGGACCACCGGGCTTTGAGTGAAGCTTTCTTT
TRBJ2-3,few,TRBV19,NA,CASSVGAGQYTDTQYF,TGTGCCAGTAGTGTTGGAGCAGGCCAGTACACAGATACGCAGTATTTT
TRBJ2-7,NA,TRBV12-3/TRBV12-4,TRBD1,CASSAGTVSYEQYF,TGTGCCAGCAGTGCCGGGACAGTCAGTTACGAGCAGTACTTC
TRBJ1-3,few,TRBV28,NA,CASSQPITGLSGNTIYF,TGTGCCAGCAGTCAGCCGATCACAGGGCTCTCTGGAAACACCATATATTTT
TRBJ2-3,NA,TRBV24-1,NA,CATSPGPTHSTDTQYF,TGTGCCACCAGCCCCGGGCCCACCCATAGCACAGATACGCAGTATTTT
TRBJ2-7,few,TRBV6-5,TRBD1,CASSPHRDRGYEQYF,TGTGCCAGCAGTCCTCACCGGGACAGGGGCTACGAGCAGTACTTC
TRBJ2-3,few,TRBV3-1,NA,CASSQAASLTTDTQYF,TGTGCCAGCAGCCAAGCGGCGTCTCTCACCACAGATACGCAGTATTTT